Presented here are 27 T cell receptor beta chains from one specimen sequenced in a study of blood T cell repertoires in COVID-19. Clones were read by immunoSEQ multiplex PCR, and TCRdb kept only the in-frame ones, dropping some. The sample has about 150,000 clones, roughly 80% seen once. Sample: peripheral blood. All receptors come from an elderly woman with acute or convalescent COVID-19.

This chain links TRBV4-3 with TRBJ2-5, with TRBD1 matching over 8 bases. The V gene end was trimmed by 4 bases and the J gene end by 5 bases; junction bases not matched to a gene: 6. Germline CDR1 and CDR2: LGHNA and YSLEER. This CDR3 has 14 amino acids. In DNA, the CDR3 is TGCGCCAGCAGCCTAAGGACAGGGAGGGAGACCCAGTACTTC. It yields the protein CASSLRTGRETQYF.

J is TRBJ2-3 and V is TRBV5-1, with a possible D match to TRBD2 (6 bases). This CDR3 has 16 residues. Trimming shortened V by 0 bases and J by 3 bases, and 14 bases separated the two germline ends. CDR1 is SGHRS, CDR2 YFSETQ, per germline. For the CDR3, the DNA is TGCGCCAGCAGCTTGGCCGTGGTAGGAGGGACAGATACGCAGTATTTT. It specifies CASSLAVVGGTDTQYF.

This chain uses TRBV2 with TRBJ1-1, with D unclear. CDR3 size: 15 residues. Germline V gene data show CDR1 as SNHLY and CDR2 as FYNNEI. V was cut by 3 bases and J by 2 bases, with 13 bases left in between. The CDR3 region has the DNA TGTGCCAGCAGTGAGATGTTTGGCGGAAACACTGAAGCTTTCTTT. Protein sequence: CASSEMFGGNTEAFF.

The CDR3 region has the DNA TGTGCCAGCAGCTTGGGGTTAGCGGGGCTCAATGAGCAGTTCTTC. Amino acids: CASSLGLAGLNEQFF. The chain couples TRBV5-5 to TRBJ2-1, with 8 bases lining up with TRBD2. CDR1 is SGHKS, CDR2 YYEKEE, per germline (reference sequence). The V segment lost 0 bases and the J segment 6 bases; nucleotides outside the gene matches: 5. The CDR3 has 15 residues.

The V gene is TRBV7-2, the J gene TRBJ2-1; 12 positions agree with TRBD2. With 3 bases clipped from V and 6 bases from J, the junction kept 9 bases outside the gene matches. This CDR3 region has 17 residues. From germline, CDR1 is SGHTA and CDR2 FQGNSA. The CDR3 here is CASSLTSGRPSGNEQFF. The CDR3 DNA reads TGTGCCAGCAGCTTGACTAGCGGGAGACCCTCGGGCAATGAGCAGTTCTTC.

The chain combines TRBV18 with TRBJ1-3; no reliable D call. The CDR3 spans 13 residues. Germline V gives CDR1 KGHSH, CDR2 LQKENI. Trimming took 3 bases from V and 8 from J, leaving 11 bases between them. The DNA for the CDR3 is TGTGCCAGCTCACCTCCCCCCCGGGACACCATATATTTT. This codes for CASSPPPRDTIYF.

This sequence joins TRBV7-9 and TRBJ1-4, with D possibly matching TRBD1 (5 bases). Looked up from germline, CDR1 is SEHNR and CDR2 is FQNEAQ (reference sequence). The CDR3 sequence is 13 residues long. The V end lost 5 bases, the J end lost 6 bases, and 10 bases lay between the germline ends. CDR3 amino acids: CASSLTVDEKLFF. CDR3 DNA sequence: TGTGCCAGCAGCCTGACAGTAGATGAAAAACTGTTTTTT.

This chain joins TRBV7-2 and TRBJ2-3, with TRBD2 matching 8 bases. Germline V CDR1 and CDR2: SGHTA, FQGNSA. This CDR3 contains 14 residues. J was trimmed by 2 bases and V by 4 bases; bases with no gene match: 2. The CDR3 is CASSSSGYTDTQYF. CDR3 DNA: TGTGCCAGCAGCTCTAGCGGGTACACAGATACGCAGTATTTT.

The CDR3, as DNA: TGTGCCATCAGGTCCCCGGGGAGCACTGAAGCTTTCTTT. This translates into CAIRSPGSTEAFF. J is TRBJ1-1 and V is TRBV10-3, with D hard to call. V lost 6 bases and J 4 bases, leaving 12 bases between the germline ends. The germline V gene has CDR1 ENHRY and CDR2 SYGVKD. The CDR3 loop spans 13 amino acids.

V is TRBV5-1 and J is TRBJ1-1; D call uncertain. The CDR3 is made up of 16 amino acids. With 0 bases removed from V and 0 bases from J, the gap between germline ends came to 12 bases. Germline CDR1 SGHRS, CDR2 YFSETQ. CDR3 in DNA: TGCGCCAGCAGCTTGGCAGCGGGGAGAATGAACACTGAAGCTTTCTTT. This gives the protein CASSLAAGRMNTEAFF.

A few counts support this clone. This chain connects TRBV20-1 to TRBJ1-6; no definite D call. CDR3 size: 15 residues. V lost 3 bases, J lost 6 bases, and 15 bases lay in between. In germline, CDR1 is DFQATT, CDR2 SNEGSKA (reference sequence). The chain's CDR3 is CSASFGSGVNSPLHF. The CDR3 bases are TGCAGTGCTAGTTTCGGATCAGGCGTTAATTCACCCCTCCACTTT.

The genes are TRBV5-4 and TRBJ1-1; D is undetermined. Germline-derived CDR1 and CDR2 are SGHNT and YYREEE (reference sequence). Trimming removed 0 bases from V and 2 bases from J, with 5 bases in between. This CDR3 has 13 amino acids. As DNA, the CDR3 is TGTGCCAGCAGCTTGGTACTTAACACTGAAGCTTTCTTT. It translates to CASSLVLNTEAFF. Together with reference TRBV5-4 and TRBJ1-1, the CDR3 gives the full variable domain: ETGVTQSPTHLIKTRGQQVTLRCSSQSGHNTVSWYQQALGQGPQFIFQYYREEENGRGNFPPRFSGLQFPNYSSELNVNALELDDSALYLCASSLVLNTEAFFGQGTRLTVV.

This chain connects TRBV3-1 (or the pseudogene TRBV3-2) to TRBJ2-6; no definite D call. Germline assignment: CDR1 LGHDT and CDR2 YNNKEL (reference sequence). Trimming removed 0 bases at V and 0 bases at J, with 9 bases between. The CDR3 runs 17 residues. The CDR3 DNA follows: TGTGCCAGCAGCCAAGATGTCAGGAACTCTGGGGCCAACGTCCTGACTTTC. Its protein product is CASSQDVRNSGANVLTF.

The rearrangement links TRBV30 to TRBJ1-5; D is unclear. CDR3 size: 15 residues. V lost 0 bases and J lost 3, with 12 bases in between. CDR1 GTSNPN and CDR2 SVGIG come from the germline V gene (reference sequence). The CDR3: CAWSVRPGYNQPQHF. CDR3 sequence (DNA): TGTGCCTGGAGTGTACGACCGGGTTACAATCAGCCCCAGCATTTT.

The V call is TRBV5-1, the J call TRBJ2-5, with 8 bases fitting TRBD2. Germline V gene data show CDR1 as SGHRS and CDR2 as YFSETQ. Unmatched junction bases numbered 1, after V lost 3 bases and J lost 3 bases. CDR3 length: 13 amino acids. The CDR3 DNA sequence: TGCGCCAGCAGCTCCGGGGGGGAAGAGACCCAGTACTTC. Its translation: CASSSGGEETQYF.

The gene calls are TRBV7-3 and TRBJ1-6; D is undetermined. Germline CDR1 SGHTA, CDR2 FQGTGA. The ends were cut back, 5 bases at V and 2 bases at J, with 10 bases in the middle. This CDR3 contains 15 residues. The CDR3 region has the DNA TGTGCCAGCAGCAGTACCGGGACCTATAATTCACCCCTCCACTTT. Translating it yields CASSSTGTYNSPLHF.

The rearrangement joins TRBV24-1 to TRBJ2-1; a possible D gene is TRBD1 (7 bases). V lost 3 bases and J lost 6, with 17 bases in between. Germline-derived CDR1 and CDR2 are KGHDR and SFDVKD. The CDR3 covers 16 residues. CDR3 in DNA: TGTGCCACCAGTGATGACCGAGGCAGGGGGGTCAATGAGCAGTTCTTC. This gives the protein CATSDDRGRGVNEQFF.

The CDR3 loop is CASSPVWEGNYGYTF. The CDR3 nucleotides are TGTGCCAGCAGCCCCGTTTGGGAGGGGAACTATGGCTACACCTTC. The genes are TRBV9 and TRBJ1-2, with D possibly matching TRBD1 (5 bases). Trimming left V 4 bases short and J 2 bases short, with 15 bases between. This CDR3 contains 15 residues. Germline CDR1 SGDLS, CDR2 YYNGEE. Full variable domain (outside the CDR3, taken from reference TRBV9 and TRBJ1-2): DSGVTQTPKHLITATGQRVTLRCSPRSGDLSVYWYQQSLDQGLQFLIQYYNGEERAKGNILERFSAQQFPDLHSELNLSSLELGDSALYFCASSPVWEGNYGYTFGSGTRLTVV.

The chain links TRBV5-1 to TRBJ1-6; D possibly corresponds to TRBD1 (6 bases). With 6 bases removed from V and 7 bases from J, the gap between germline ends came to 17 bases. Germline assignment: CDR1 SGHRS and CDR2 YFSETQ. The CDR3 extends over 15 amino acids. CDR3 coding DNA: TGCGCCAGCAAAACAGCCGGACAGTCCAATTCACCCCTCCACTTT. Amino acids: CASKTAGQSNSPLHF.

The genes are TRBV12-5 and TRBJ1-5; TRBD1 agrees at 7 bases. The CDR3 is 21 amino acids. After removal of 0 bases from V and 5 bases from J, the junction contained 22 bases not matched to a gene. The germline CDR1 and CDR2 sequences are LGHNT and FRNRAP. The CDR3 spells CASGLVRSNQRQGPSDQPQHF. The CDR3 DNA is TGTGCTAGTGGTTTGGTACGGTCAAATCAAAGACAGGGCCCTTCGGATCAGCCCCAGCATTTT.

This chain connects TRBV11-1 to TRBJ2-2, with 8 bases aligning to TRBD1. The junction had 3 bases not matched to a gene; V was cut back by 1 base and J by 2 bases. The CDR3 is 16 amino acids. In germline, CDR1 is SGHAT, CDR2 FQDESV (reference sequence). The CDR3 here is CASSLGQGANTGELFF. The CDR3 DNA reads TGTGCCAGCAGCTTAGGGCAGGGGGCAAACACCGGGGAGCTGTTTTTT.

The chain recombines TRBV19 with TRBJ1-1; a weak D match, TRBD1 (6 bases). The ends were cut back, 2 bases at V and 7 bases at J, with 8 bases in the middle. This CDR3 region has 12 residues. CDR1 LNHDA and CDR2 SQIVND come from the germline V gene (reference sequence). This CDR3 reads CASSISGDEAFF. CDR3 nucleotide sequence: TGTGCCAGTAGTATATCAGGGGATGAAGCTTTCTTT. Based on the CDR3 plus reference TRBV19 and TRBJ1-1, the full variable domain is DGGITQSPKYLFRKEGQNVTLSCEQNLNHDAMYWYRQDPGQGLRLIYYSQIVNDFQKGDIAEGYSVSREKKESFPLTVTSAQKNPTAFYLCASSISGDEAFFGQGTRLTVV.

This clone was counted a single time. The chain has TRBV3-1 (or the pseudogene TRBV3-2) and TRBJ1-2; 7 bases are shared with TRBD1. The germline gives CDR1 LGHDT, CDR2 YNNKEL (reference sequence). The CDR3 runs 13 residues. Germline trimming cut 6 bases from V and 2 bases from J; bases unmatched to any gene: 3. DNA of the CDR3: TGTGCCAGCAGGAACAGGGGAAACTATGGCTACACCTTC. Its protein product is CASRNRGNYGYTF.

The chain couples TRBV18 to TRBJ2-1, with D perhaps matching TRBD2 (6 bases). V was trimmed by 2 bases and J by 10 bases, leaving 12 bases between them. Per the germline V gene, CDR1 is KGHSH and CDR2 is LQKENI. The CDR3 is 13 residues long. In DNA form, the CDR3 reads TGTGCCAGCTCACCAGCCGCGGGAAGCGAGCAGTTCTTC. Its protein product is CASSPAAGSEQFF.

The V and J genes are TRBV30 and TRBJ1-4; D is perhaps TRBD1 (6 bases). The CDR3 is 13 amino acids. CDR1 is GTSNPN, CDR2 SVGIG, per germline (reference sequence). V gave up 0 bases and J gave up 7 bases, with 9 bases separating them. CDR3 nucleotides: TGTGCCTGGAGTGTAGGGGGTGCTGAAAAACTGTTTTTT. This codes for CAWSVGGAEKLFF.

The chain is built from TRBV4-1 and TRBJ1-2, with 10 bases lining up with TRBD1. V was pared by 2 bases and J by 6 bases, with 12 bases of the junction left unmatched. The CDR3 length is 17 residues. Germline V gene data show CDR1 as MGHRA and CDR2 as YSYEKL. The CDR3 bases are TGCGCCAGCAGCCAATCCGCCTCCGGGACAGGGGACCATGGCTACACCTTC. Amino acid sequence: CASSQSASGTGDHGYTF.

The genes are TRBV4-1 and TRBJ2-7; D is possibly TRBD2 (5 bases). CDR1 is MGHRA and CDR2 is YSYEKL in the germline V gene. The CDR3 sequence is 13 residues long. Trimming took 1 base from V and 5 from J, leaving 9 bases between them. CDR3 coding DNA: TGCGCCAGCAGCCAAGTCCACGGGGACGAGCAGTACTTC. It translates to CASSQVHGDEQYF.